The next 31 T cell receptor beta chains were all read from a single sample in a study of OX40 agonist ivuxolimab in advanced cancers. Using immunoSEQ multiplex PCR, the repertoire was profiled, and TCRdb retains in-frame clones only, with some absent. The table has about 34,000 clones, less than 80% seen once. The material sequenced was CD4+ or CD8+ T cells sorted from blood, taken in a trial of the OX40 agonist ivuxolimab. The source is an adult with an advanced solid tumor such as melanoma, head and neck, liver or kidney cancer.

Relative to its sample, this clone is medium-sized. V and J are TRBV19 and TRBJ1-2, with 8 positions matching TRBD1. The length of the CDR3 is 16 residues. With 4 bases clipped from V and 0 bases from J, the junction kept 7 bases outside the gene matches. Germline V gene data show CDR1 as LNHDA and CDR2 as SQIVND (reference sequence). CDR3 coding DNA: TGTGCCAGTAGTACCCGGACAGGGTTAACTAACTATGGCTACACCTTC. It specifies CASSTRTGLTNYGYTF.

V gene TRBV7-8 combines with J gene TRBJ1-3; no clear D. V dropped 0 bases and J dropped 0 bases, with 6 bases sitting between them. The length of the CDR3 is 15 residues. Per germline, CDR1 SGHVS and CDR2 FQNEAQ. For the CDR3, the DNA is TGTGCCAGCAGCTTAGCTTCAGGCTCTGGAAACACCATATATTTT. It specifies CASSLASGSGNTIYF.

This clone was counted once. The rearrangement joins TRBV6-6 to TRBJ2-7; D is unresolved. Per the germline V gene, CDR1 is MNHNY and CDR2 is SVGAGI (reference sequence). The CDR3 length is 13 residues. V was pared by 6 bases and J by 3 bases, with 12 bases between. CDR3 residues: CASSLGIYYEQYF. CDR3 coding DNA: TGTGCCAGCAGCCTGGGCATTTACTACGAGCAGTACTTC.

CDR3 sequence: CASSLRGPGGNTIYF. The DNA for the CDR3 is TGTGCCAGCAGCTTGCGGGGCCCGGGCGGAAACACCATATATTTT. This chain connects TRBV5-4 to TRBJ1-3, with a possible D match to TRBD1 (5 bases). Trimming stripped 1 base from V and 4 bases from J, with 12 bases between. The germline V gene has CDR1 SGHNT and CDR2 YYREEE (reference sequence). The CDR3 is 15 amino acids.

This rearrangement joins TRBV5-4 to TRBJ2-7; 7 bases match TRBD2. The CDR3 spans 14 residues. V was pared by 2 bases and J by 6 bases, with 8 bases of the junction left unmatched. CDR1 and CDR2 (germline): SGHNT, YYREEE (reference sequence). The CDR3 sequence: CASSFWGGSVEQYF. CDR3 in DNA: TGTGCCAGCAGCTTTTGGGGGGGGTCCGTCGAGCAGTACTTC.

J is TRBJ2-6 and V is TRBV28; 8 bases agree with TRBD2. The length of the CDR3 is 18 residues. V lost 6 bases, J lost 0 bases, and 10 bases stayed unmatched. The V gene's germline CDR1 is MDHEN and CDR2 SYDVKM. The CDR3 DNA follows: TGTGCCAGCAGCGATTACGGGGGGGCTCACTCTGGGGCCAACGTCCTGACTTTC. Protein product: CASSDYGGAHSGANVLTF.

The chain is built from TRBV15 and TRBJ1-2; D is perhaps TRBD1 (6 bases). The CDR3 is made up of 15 amino acids. Germline V lookup: CDR1 LNHNV, CDR2 YYDKDF (reference sequence). The V and J ends lost 0 bases and 4 bases respectively, with 12 bases between them. The DNA of the CDR3 is TGTGCCACCAGCAGAGATCCAGGGGTAGGCTATGGCTACACCTTC. It specifies CATSRDPGVGYGYTF.

This chain connects TRBV7-9 to TRBJ2-2; D perhaps matches TRBD1 (8 bases). Deletions cut 5 bases from V and 6 bases from J, with 19 bases between. Germline CDR1 and CDR2: SEHNR and FQNEAQ (reference sequence). This CDR3 is built from 16 residues. CDR3 protein: CASSTSYRGGAGELFF. CDR3 in DNA: TGTGCCAGCAGCACCTCCTACAGGGGGGGAGCCGGGGAGCTGTTTTTT.

The chain couples TRBV5-6 to TRBJ2-5, with D uncertain. This CDR3 is built from 14 residues. Trimming removed 0 bases at V and 1 base at J, with 7 bases between. CDR1 and CDR2 (germline): SGHDT, YYEEEE. The CDR3 is CASSLEQIQETQYF. The CDR3 bases are TGTGCCAGCAGCTTGGAACAGATCCAAGAGACCCAGTACTTC. Variable domain in full (rest from reference TRBV5-6 and TRBJ2-5): DAGVTQSPTHLIKTRGQQVTLRCSPKSGHDTVSWYQQALGQGPQFIFQYYEEEERQRGNFPDRFSGHQFPNYSSELNVNALLLGDSALYLCASSLEQIQETQYFGPGTRLLVL.

The gene calls are TRBV5-1 and TRBJ2-7; D possibly uses TRBD1 or TRBD2 (7 bases each). Per germline, CDR1 SGHRS and CDR2 YFSETQ. The V end lost 1 base, the J end lost 0 bases, and 14 bases lay between the germline ends. The CDR3 is made up of 16 amino acids. In DNA form, the CDR3 reads TGCGCCAGCAGCTTGTTTGGGAGGGACAGCTCCTACGAGCAGTACTTC. Its protein product is CASSLFGRDSSYEQYF.

The chain couples TRBV28 to TRBJ2-5; TRBD2 matches 7 bases. This CDR3 has 14 amino acids. V lost 5 bases and J lost 5; bases outside the gene matches: 8. Per the germline V gene, CDR1 is MDHEN and CDR2 is SYDVKM. CDR3 nucleotides: TGTGCCAGCAGTCCCGGGAGGCTAGTCGAGACCCAGTACTTC. As protein: CASSPGRLVETQYF.

This rearrangement joins TRBV28 to TRBJ1-6; D is uncertain. This CDR3 spans 13 amino acids. Trimming removed 7 bases from V and 7 bases from J, with 11 bases in between. The germline V gene has CDR1 MDHEN and CDR2 SYDVKM. CDR3: CASIRRPNSPLHF. The CDR3 DNA is TGTGCCAGCATCCGCAGGCCAAATTCACCCCTCCACTTT.

The gene calls are TRBV10-1 and TRBJ2-2; 14 nucleotides line up with TRBD2. V was clipped by 4 bases and J by 1 base; unmatched bases: 8. Per the germline V gene, CDR1 is WNHNN and CDR2 is SYGVQD (reference sequence). This CDR3 has 19 amino acids. The CDR3 bases are TGCGCCAGCAGTGTAGCGGGACTAGCGGGGGATATGAACACCGGGGAGCTGTTTTTT. Translating it yields CASSVAGLAGDMNTGELFF.

V usage is TRBV7-9 and J usage is TRBJ1-1; 8 nucleotides line up with TRBD1. CDR3 length: 15 residues. The V segment lost 5 bases and the J segment 1 base; nucleotides outside the gene matches: 6. The germline CDR1 and CDR2 sequences are SEHNR and FQNEAQ (reference sequence). The CDR3: CASSPRQGTNTEAFF. The CDR3 nucleotides are TGTGCCAGCAGCCCCAGACAGGGGACGAACACTGAAGCTTTCTTT.

The genes are TRBV6-6 and TRBJ2-5; 12 bases line up with TRBD2. V dropped 4 bases and J dropped 12; count of bases not matched to a gene: 6. The CDR3 totals 13 residues. The germline V gene encodes CDR1 MNHNY and CDR2 SVGAGI (reference sequence). CDR3 amino acids: CASSLRLAGVEYF. The CDR3, as DNA: TGTGCCAGCAGTTTAAGACTAGCGGGGGTTGAGTACTTC.

J is TRBJ2-1 and V is TRBV11-3; D remains unclear. The V end lost 1 base, the J end lost 9 bases, and 10 bases lay between the germline ends. Germline-derived CDR1 and CDR2 are SGHNT and YENEEA. The CDR3 covers 13 residues. As DNA, the CDR3 is TGTGCCAGCAGCTTAGTGTCCCGTGGTGAGCAGTTCTTC. Its translation: CASSLVSRGEQFF.

The chain combines TRBV7-7 with TRBJ1-1; tentatively, D is TRBD1 (5 bases). CDR1 is SSHAT, CDR2 FNYEAQ, per germline (reference sequence). V gave up 1 base and J gave up 2 bases, with 17 bases separating them. The CDR3 has 17 amino acids. CDR3 loop: CASSLVEGVRDNTEAFF. CDR3 nucleotides: TGTGCCAGCAGCTTAGTAGAAGGGGTGAGGGACAACACTGAAGCTTTCTTT.

Only one count was recorded for this clone. The chain uses TRBV7-7 and TRBJ2-7, with 7 nucleotides matching TRBD1. CDR3 size: 15 residues. Germline values: CDR1 SSHAT, CDR2 FNYEAQ (reference sequence). The V gene end was trimmed by 6 bases and the J gene end by 6 bases; junction bases not matched to a gene: 14. In nucleotides, the CDR3 is TGTGCCAGCAGTTGGGACAGATTGGGCCTTTGCGAGCAGTACTTC. It yields the protein CASSWDRLGLCEQYF.

In its sample, this clone was seen a few times. The chain employs TRBV2 and TRBJ2-6; D gene ambiguous. Germline CDR1 SNHLY, CDR2 FYNNEI. V dropped 4 bases and J dropped 2 bases, with 6 bases sitting between them. The CDR3 spans 14 residues. The CDR3 DNA sequence: TGTGCCAGCAGTGGGGAACCTGGGGCCAACGTCCTGACTTTC. It yields the protein CASSGEPGANVLTF.

This clone was observed a handful of times. The chain recombines TRBV30 with TRBJ2-3; D remains unclear. CDR1 and CDR2 from the germline V gene are GTSNPN and SVGIG (reference sequence). V lost 3 bases and J lost 1, with 11 bases in between. This CDR3 is 14 amino acids long. Here the CDR3 reads CAWSRTGRTDTQYF. Written as DNA, the CDR3 is TGTGCCTGGAGCCGAACGGGTCGCACAGATACGCAGTATTTT.

V and J are TRBV5-8 and TRBJ1-2, with 11 nucleotides matching TRBD1. CDR3 size: 17 residues. V shed 5 bases, J shed 0 bases, and the junction held 9 bases outside the gene matches. Looked up from germline, CDR1 is SGHTS and CDR2 is YDEGEE. CDR3 sequence reads: CASRPRTGGSANYGYTF. The CDR3 DNA reads TGTGCCAGCAGACCGAGGACAGGGGGCAGTGCTAACTATGGCTACACCTTC.

This sequence joins TRBV7-9 and TRBJ2-5; D not certain. The V end was cut by 1 base, the J end by 1 base, with 4 bases between. CDR3 length: 13 residues. Germline CDR1 SEHNR, CDR2 FQNEAQ (reference sequence). The CDR3 DNA reads TGTGCCAGCAGCTTAGGGATCCAAGAGACCCAGTACTTC. This encodes CASSLGIQETQYF.

J is TRBJ1-2 and V is TRBV4-1, with D maybe TRBD1 (6 bases). V gave up 3 bases and J gave up 4 bases, with 15 bases separating them. The CDR3 contains 15 residues. Germline V gene sequence: CDR1 MGHRA, CDR2 YSYEKL. This chain's CDR3 is CASSHKSGTSYGYTF. The DNA of the CDR3 is TGCGCCAGCAGCCATAAATCCGGGACAAGCTATGGCTACACCTTC.

The chain uses TRBV7-9 and TRBJ1-2, with 12 positions matching TRBD1. The V and J ends lost 5 bases and 6 bases, in that order; junction bases with no gene match: 4. This CDR3 comprises 14 residues. Germline CDR1 SEHNR, CDR2 FQNEAQ (reference sequence). The CDR3 loop is CASSDGTGGDGYTF. In nucleotides, the CDR3 is TGTGCCAGCAGCGACGGGACAGGGGGCGATGGCTACACCTTC.

CDR3 in amino acids: CAISVQGDQPQHF. In DNA form, the CDR3 reads TGTGCCATCAGTGTACAGGGTGACCAGCCCCAGCATTTT. The V gene is TRBV10-3, the J gene TRBJ1-5, with TRBD1 as a possible D gene (6 bases). The germline gives CDR1 ENHRY, CDR2 SYGVKD. V shed 4 bases and J shed 7 bases, with 11 bases lying between them. The CDR3 spans 13 residues.

The rearrangement joins TRBV13 to TRBJ1-5; D is uncertain. Trimming pared 3 bases from V and 1 base from J, leaving 1 base between. The CDR3 consists of 12 residues. Germline V gene data show CDR1 as PRHDT and CDR2 as FYEKMQ (reference sequence). The CDR3 sequence: CASSFSNQPQHF. The CDR3 DNA is TGTGCCAGCAGCTTCAGCAATCAGCCCCAGCATTTT.

V gene TRBV28 combines with J gene TRBJ1-1; TRBD1 matches 9 bases. J gave up 4 bases and V 6 bases, and 9 bases lay outside the gene matches. Germline loops: CDR1 MDHEN, CDR2 SYDVKM. The CDR3 loop spans 15 amino acids. The chain's CDR3 is CASSPPTGGGTEAFF. The CDR3 DNA follows: TGTGCCAGCAGCCCCCCGACAGGGGGGGGCACTGAAGCTTTCTTT.

V usage is TRBV6-1 and J usage is TRBJ2-7; no definite D call. The CDR3 runs 11 residues. CDR1 MNHNS and CDR2 SASEGT come from the germline V gene. Trimming left V 7 bases short and J 3 bases short, with 7 bases between. CDR3 nucleotides: TGTGCCAGCACCTACGTCTACGAGCAGTACTTC. Amino acids: CASTYVYEQYF.

V usage is TRBV7-6 and J usage is TRBJ2-2; D not certain. The V end was cut by 0 bases, the J end by 5 bases, with 4 bases between. This CDR3 contains 13 residues. Germline V gene data show CDR1 as SGHVS and CDR2 as FNYEAQ. The CDR3 here is CASSLAGTGELFF. Written as DNA, the CDR3 is TGTGCCAGCAGCTTAGCGGGAACCGGGGAGCTGTTTTTT. The variable domain in full, with the rest retrieved from reference TRBV7-6 and TRBJ2-2, is GAGVSQSPRYKVTKRGQDVALRCDPISGHVSLYWYRQALGQGPEFLTYFNYEAQQDKSGLPNDRFSAERPEGSISTLTIQRTEQRDSAMYRCASSLAGTGELFFGEGSRLTVL.

The chain has TRBV10-2 and TRBJ2-1; D may correspond to TRBD1 or TRBD2 (5 bases each). Per the germline V gene, CDR1 is WSHSY and CDR2 is SAAADI. The CDR3 contains 14 residues. Trimming took off 1 base at V and 3 bases at J, with 7 bases between the two ends. CDR3 amino acids: CASSEWDDYNEQFF. DNA of the CDR3: TGCGCCAGCAGTGAGTGGGACGACTACAATGAGCAGTTCTTC.

The V and J genes are TRBV13 and TRBJ1-5; D unclear. The V end was cut by 5 bases, the J end by 1 base, with 9 bases between. CDR3 length: 14 amino acids. Germline values: CDR1 PRHDT, CDR2 FYEKMQ (reference sequence). The CDR3 region is CASSRGRSNQPQHF. As DNA, the CDR3 is TGTGCCAGCAGCCGAGGACGCAGCAATCAGCCCCAGCATTTT. The full variable domain, its missing parts supplied by reference TRBV13 and TRBJ1-5, is AAGVIQSPRHLIKEKRETATLKCYPIPRHDTVYWYQQGPGQDPQFLISFYEKMQSDKGSIPDRFSAQQFSDYHSELNMSSLELGDSALYFCASSRGRSNQPQHFGDGTRLSIL.